Presented here are 3 T cell receptor beta chains from one specimen sequenced in a study of blood T cell repertoires in COVID-19. Some clones are missing from TCRdb's copy, which holds only in-frame ones; the method was immunoSEQ multiplex PCR. There are almost 55,000 clones in the sample; less than 90% occur only once, and more than 2.5% lies in the top ten. The sequencing sample was made of peripheral blood. The receptor source for this set is a man aged 50 to 59 with acute or convalescent COVID-19.

This chain joins TRBV19 and TRBJ2-2, with TRBD1 identical over 10 bases. V lost 7 bases to trimming and J lost 8 bases; unmatched junction nucleotides: 7. The CDR3 consists of 14 residues. Germline loops: CDR1 LNHDA, CDR2 SQIVND (reference sequence). Here the CDR3 DNA reads TGTGCCAGTAAGACGACAGGGGGCGTGGGGGAGCTGTTTTTT. Amino acid sequence: CASKTTGGVGELFF.

The chain links TRBV5-8 to TRBJ1-5; TRBD1 matches 8 bases. Unmatched junction bases numbered 8, after V lost 3 bases and J lost 0 bases. Per germline, CDR1 SGHTS and CDR2 YDEGEE. The CDR3 is 17 residues long. The CDR3 sequence: CASSSGQGIYSNQPQHF. CDR3 nucleotides: TGTGCCAGCAGCTCAGGACAGGGAATTTATAGCAATCAGCCCCAGCATTTT.

The V call is TRBV18, the J call TRBJ1-2; 10 bases align to TRBD1. This CDR3 contains 15 residues. Germline CDR1 KGHSH, CDR2 LQKENI. J was trimmed by 6 bases and V by 3 bases; bases with no gene match: 7. CDR3 nucleotides: TGTGCCAGCTCACCCCGCGACAGGGGGCAAAATGGCTACACCTTC. It is translated as CASSPRDRGQNGYTF.